The clone carrying this T cell receptor beta chain was detected once. Trimming stripped 4 bases from V and 4 bases from J, with 13 bases between. The CDR3 covers 14 residues. The germline V gene encodes CDR1 SQVTM and CDR2 ANQGSEA. This sample was included in a study of sequential checkpoint blockade in melanoma. Overall study: DNA from around 87 pretreatment tumor samples underwent TCRβ immunosequencing.

The data were produced by immunoSEQ multiplex PCR, yet TCRdb's version contains in-frame clones alone and is incomplete. This table has about 6,000 clones, over 20% appearing once. Treatment denoted: randomized to nivolumab then ipilimumab (arm A) or the reverse (arm B). The sample in question was tumor tissue (inferred from file names), obtained from a patient given nivolumab and ipilimumab in sequence. The V gene is TRBV29-1, the J gene TRBJ2-2, with D hard to call. The TCR sequence derives from a human donor with melanoma. The CDR3 loop reads CSVGEDPFTGELFF. In DNA form, the CDR3 reads TGCAGCGTTGGAGAGGATCCTTTCACCGGGGAGCTGTTTTTT.